Shown below are 18 T cell receptor beta chains from a single sample sequenced in a study of response to subunit inactivated influenza vaccine. TCRdb reprocessed the RT-PCR reads via MiXCR and lists one record per CDR3 protein. The sample has fewer than 700,000 distinct CDR3 sequences, 10% to 15% seen once. Sample: PBMCs from blood, taken about 6 weeks after vaccination. The receptors were gathered from a man aged 50 or older who received an inactivated influenza vaccine.

In this sample, this clonotype turned up a few times. The chain links TRBV20-1 to TRBJ2-2; 9 bases map to TRBD2. V lost 3 bases, J lost 3 bases, and 8 bases stayed unmatched. The CDR3 spans 16 residues. In germline, CDR1 is DFQATT, CDR2 SNEGSKA (reference sequence). This CDR3 is CSARPKRGVYTGELFF. CDR3 bases: TGCAGTGCTAGGCCCAAGCGGGGGGTATACACCGGGGAGCTGTTTTTT.

This sequence joins TRBV5-6 and TRBJ2-7; 11 bases map to TRBD1. CDR1 is SGHDT and CDR2 is YYEEEE in the germline V gene. The ends lost 3 bases at V and 1 base at J; junction bases unmatched: 6. This CDR3 is built from 16 residues. The chain's CDR3 is CASSWTGTGGSYEQYF. The CDR3 nucleotides are TGTGCCAGCAGCTGGACCGGGACAGGGGGATCCTACGAGCAGTACTTC. The full variable domain, rest sourced from reference TRBV5-6 and TRBJ2-7, is DAGVTQSPTHLIKTRGQQVTLRCSPKSGHDTVSWYQQALGQGPQFIFQYYEEEERQRGNFPDRFSGHQFPNYSSELNVNALLLGDSALYLCASSWTGTGGSYEQYFGPGTRLTVT.

This clonotype was counted a single time. The chain is built from TRBV14 and TRBJ2-5; a weak D match, TRBD2 (5 bases). The length of the CDR3 is 18 residues. V lost 1 base to trimming and J lost 4 bases, with 22 bases between them. Germline V gene data show CDR1 as SGHDN and CDR2 as FVKESK. The CDR3 bases are TGTGCCAGCAGCCAAGGGGATTGGAGGATCAGAGGGAGAGAGACCCAGTACTTC. Its translation: CASSQGDWRIRGRETQYF.

This clonotype was observed a few times. This chain uses TRBV9 with TRBJ2-7; 10 bases are a match to TRBD2. This CDR3 is built from 15 residues. V was pared by 0 bases and J by 5 bases, with 5 bases of the junction left unmatched. Germline assignment: CDR1 SGDLS and CDR2 YYNGEE. This chain's CDR3 is CASSVETSGAHEQYF. The CDR3, as DNA: TGTGCCAGCAGCGTAGAAACTAGCGGGGCCCACGAGCAGTACTTC. Full variable domain (remainder filled in from reference TRBV9 and TRBJ2-7): DSGVTQTPKHLITATGQRVTLRCSPRSGDLSVYWYQQSLDQGLQFLIQYYNGEERAKGNILERFSAQQFPDLHSELNLSSLELGDSALYFCASSVETSGAHEQYFGPGTRLTVT.

This clonotype was observed a few times. The chain recombines TRBV30 with TRBJ2-1, with 7 bases lining up with TRBD2. CDR1 is GTSNPN, CDR2 SVGIG, per germline (reference sequence). Losses at the gene ends were 2 bases for V and 0 bases for J; bases not matched to a gene: 7. CDR3 length: 16 amino acids. The CDR3 sequence is CAWSLREPRSYNEQFF. The CDR3 coding sequence is TGTGCCTGGAGTTTGCGGGAGCCCCGCTCCTACAATGAGCAGTTCTTC.

Only a few counts were recorded for this clonotype. The chain joins TRBV18 to TRBJ2-1; D is possibly TRBD1 (5 bases). This CDR3 has 15 residues. V was trimmed by 5 bases and J by 7 bases, leaving 18 bases between them. Germline V gene data show CDR1 as KGHSH and CDR2 as LQKENI. This chain's CDR3 is CASSWERVGANEQFF. For the CDR3, the DNA is TGTGCCAGCTCATGGGAACGAGTTGGGGCGAATGAGCAGTTCTTC. The whole variable domain, remainder taken from reference TRBV18 and TRBJ2-1, is NAGVMQNPRHLVRRRGQEARLRCSPMKGHSHVYWYRQLPEEGLKFMVYLQKENIIDESGMPKERFSAEFPKEGPSILRIQQVVRGDSAAYFCASSWERVGANEQFFGPGTRLTVL.

V and J are TRBV3-1 and TRBJ2-7; 7 bases fit TRBD2. The CDR3 sequence is 15 residues long. Germline V gene data show CDR1 as LGHDT and CDR2 as YNNKEL (reference sequence). The V and J ends lost 0 bases and 2 bases, in that order; junction bases with no gene match: 4. The CDR3 region is CASSQDFGGTYEQYF. The CDR3 nucleotides read TGTGCCAGCAGCCAAGATTTCGGGGGGACCTACGAGCAGTACTTC.

J is TRBJ2-2 and V is TRBV11-2; TRBD1 matches at 11 bases. The germline V gene has CDR1 SGHAT and CDR2 FQNNGV. This CDR3 comprises 15 residues. J gave up 5 bases and V 5 bases, and 4 bases lay outside the gene matches. The CDR3 spells CASSPGTGGTGELFF. The CDR3 bases are TGTGCCAGCAGCCCCGGGACAGGGGGGACCGGGGAGCTGTTTTTT.

In this sample, this clonotype turned up a few times. The genes are TRBV5-1 and TRBJ1-2, with D unresolved. Germline V lookup: CDR1 SGHRS, CDR2 YFSETQ. The V end was cut by 4 bases, the J end by 0 bases, with 13 bases between. CDR3 size: 15 residues. The CDR3 nucleotides read TGCGCCAGCAGCCAAGGACTTAAAGCTAACTATGGCTACACCTTC. Translated: CASSQGLKANYGYTF.

This clonotype appeared a few times. CDR3 in amino acids: CASSEGTGGYEQYF. For the CDR3, the DNA is TGTGCCAGCAGCGAAGGGACAGGGGGCTACGAGCAGTACTTC. The rearrangement joins TRBV7-6 to TRBJ2-7, with 11 nucleotides matching TRBD1. The CDR3 covers 14 residues. After removal of 5 bases from V and 3 bases from J, the junction contained 3 bases not matched to a gene. From germline, CDR1 is SGHVS and CDR2 FNYEAQ. The full variable domain, in which reference TRBV7-6 and TRBJ2-7 provide the parts outside the CDR3, is GAGVSQSPRYKVTKRGQDVALRCDPISGHVSLYWYRQALGQGPEFLTYFNYEAQQDKSGLPNDRFSAERPEGSISTLTIQRTEQRDSAMYRCASSEGTGGYEQYFGPGTRLTVT.

In its sample, this clonotype was seen a few times. The CDR3 sequence: CASSLLSGGATNEKLFF. The CDR3 nucleotides read TGTGCCAGCAGTTTATTGTCAGGGGGCGCAACTAATGAAAAACTGTTTTTT. The chain links TRBV28 to TRBJ1-4; TRBD1 aligns across 8 bases. J lost 0 bases, V lost 1 base, and 4 bases had no gene match. CDR1 is MDHEN, CDR2 SYDVKM, per germline. The CDR3 runs 17 residues.

This clonotype was seen a handful of times. The chain employs TRBV12-3 or TRBV12-4 and TRBJ2-3; unclear D gene. Trimming stripped 8 bases from V and 5 bases from J, with 8 bases between. This CDR3 is built from 11 residues. The CDR3 loop reads CASGVRDTQYF. CDR3 in DNA: TGTGCCAGCGGGGTAAGAGATACGCAGTATTTT.

This chain joins TRBV28 and TRBJ2-3, with a weak D call TRBD2 (6 bases). Deletions cut 3 bases from V and 0 bases from J, with 25 bases between. The CDR3 is 20 amino acids. Germline assignment: CDR1 MDHEN and CDR2 SYDVKM. CDR3 DNA: TGTGCCAGCAGTTTGGGTACGATCTGGGACTCCTATAAGAGCACAGATACGCAGTATTTT. This sequence encodes CASSLGTIWDSYKSTDTQYF.

The chain carries TRBV10-3 and TRBJ2-7; D perhaps matches TRBD2 (5 bases). The germline gives CDR1 ENHRY, CDR2 SYGVKD. The CDR3 is made up of 12 amino acids. V lost 11 bases and J lost 0, with 11 bases in between. CDR3 coding DNA: TGTGCCGCCCGGGGTACCTCCTACGAGCAGTACTTC. It is translated as CAARGTSYEQYF.

This clonotype was seen more than once but under ten times. The chain has TRBV5-1 and TRBJ2-6; 9 nucleotides line up with TRBD1. V dropped 6 bases and J dropped 2; count of bases not matched to a gene: 12. The CDR3 consists of 18 residues. CDR1 and CDR2 from the germline V gene are SGHRS and YFSETQ. Here the CDR3 reads CASTGSGTGTAGANVLTF. Written as DNA, the CDR3 is TGCGCCAGCACTGGATCCGGGACAGGGACGGCTGGGGCCAACGTCCTGACTTTC.

This clonotype was detected only a few times. V is TRBV12-5 and J is TRBJ2-1; 8 nucleotides line up with TRBD2. The CDR3 contains 18 residues. With V trimmed by 1 base and J by 5 bases, 13 bases remained unmatched. CDR1 and CDR2 (germline): LGHNT, FRNRAP. The CDR3 DNA reads TGTGCTAGTGGTTTGGCCACTTCTGCGGGAGGTCATGACAATGAGCAGTTCTTC. It translates to CASGLATSAGGHDNEQFF.

V and J are TRBV6-2 or TRBV6-3 and TRBJ2-7, with no clear D. The ends were cut back, 2 bases at V and 3 bases at J, with 8 bases in the middle. The CDR3 sequence is 13 residues long. From germline, CDR1 is MNHEY and CDR2 SVGEGT. Here the CDR3 reads CASSYGVFYEQYF. The CDR3 region has the DNA TGTGCCAGCAGTTACGGGGTCTTCTACGAGCAGTACTTC.

The chain is built from TRBV7-2 and TRBJ2-3, with 13 bases matching TRBD2. This CDR3 has 17 amino acids. V shed 5 bases, J shed 4 bases, and the junction held 9 bases outside the gene matches. Germline values: CDR1 SGHTA, CDR2 FQGNSA. In nucleotides, the CDR3 is TGTGCCAGCAGCGCCAGACTAGCGGGAGGTGGGGCAGATACGCAGTATTTT. As protein: CASSARLAGGGADTQYF.